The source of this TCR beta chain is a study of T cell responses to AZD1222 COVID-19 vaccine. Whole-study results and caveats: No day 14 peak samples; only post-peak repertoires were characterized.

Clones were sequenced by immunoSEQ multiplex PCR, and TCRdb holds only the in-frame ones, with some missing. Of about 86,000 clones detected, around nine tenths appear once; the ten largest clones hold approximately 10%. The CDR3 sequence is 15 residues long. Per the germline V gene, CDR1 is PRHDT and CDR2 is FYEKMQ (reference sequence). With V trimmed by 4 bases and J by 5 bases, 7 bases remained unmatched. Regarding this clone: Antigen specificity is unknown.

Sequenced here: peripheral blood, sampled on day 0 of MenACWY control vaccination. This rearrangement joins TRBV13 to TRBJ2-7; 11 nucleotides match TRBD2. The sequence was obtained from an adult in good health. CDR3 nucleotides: TGTGCCAGCAGCTCACCGCTAGCGGGGGGCCACGAGCAGTACTTC. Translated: CASSSPLAGGHEQYF.